Below, 14 T cell receptor beta chains from the same sample are listed, as sequenced in a study of blood T cell repertoires in COVID-19. Using immunoSEQ multiplex PCR, the repertoire was profiled, and TCRdb retains in-frame clones only, with some absent. Of a few hundred thousand clones in the sample, roughly 90% are singletons; the top ten hold about 0.8%. The specimen sequenced was peripheral blood. These receptors all stem from a man aged 25 to 45 with acute or convalescent COVID-19.

The rearrangement links TRBV2 to TRBJ1-2; D unresolved. V lost 6 bases and J 2 bases, leaving 7 bases between the germline ends. Looked up from germline, CDR1 is SNHLY and CDR2 is FYNNEI. There are 12 residues in the CDR3. DNA for the CDR3: TGTGCCAGCAGCGCCGAGAACTATGGCTACACCTTC. The encoded protein is CASSAENYGYTF.

This clone occurred a few times. The rearrangement joins TRBV19 to TRBJ2-2; the match to TRBD1 covers 8 bases. Trimming at V came to 5 bases and at J to 7 bases, leaving 6 bases not matched to a gene. Germline CDR1 is LNHDA and CDR2 is SQIVND (reference sequence). CDR3 size: 14 residues. CDR3 sequence reads: CASSSQGANGELFF. The CDR3 region has the DNA TGTGCCAGTAGTTCCCAGGGGGCAAACGGGGAGCTGTTTTTT. The entire variable domain, with the rest obtained from reference TRBV19 and TRBJ2-2, is as follows: DGGITQSPKYLFRKEGQNVTLSCEQNLNHDAMYWYRQDPGQGLRLIYYSQIVNDFQKGDIAEGYSVSREKKESFPLTVTSAQKNPTAFYLCASSSQGANGELFFGEGSRLTVL.

Remarks on this clone: One junction end disagrees with the germline gene, perhaps due to a read error. The gene calls are TRBV30 and TRBJ1-4; no clear D. This CDR3 region has 12 residues. The V gene's germline CDR1 is GTSNPN and CDR2 SVGIG (reference sequence). CDR3: CAWSVTDEKLFF. The CDR3 bases are TGTGCCTGGAGTGTAACTGATGAAAAACTGTTTTTT.

J is TRBJ1-1 and V is TRBV14, with D possibly being TRBD1 (5 bases). CDR1 is SGHDN, CDR2 FVKESK, per germline. The CDR3 length is 17 residues. V was pared by 1 base and J by 2 bases, with 17 bases between. The DNA for the CDR3 is TGTGCCAGCAGCCAAGGCGCAGGGTACGTCGATAACACTGAAGCTTTCTTT. Amino acids: CASSQGAGYVDNTEAFF.

Details on this clone: Other nucleotide sequences from this sample produce the same CDR3. The V and J genes are TRBV5-1 and TRBJ2-5; 11 bases match TRBD2. Losses at the gene ends were 7 bases for V and 3 bases for J; bases not matched to a gene: 5. The CDR3 totals 14 residues. Germline V gene lookup returns CDR1 SGHRS and CDR2 YFSETQ. CDR3: CASSLAGGKETQYF. CDR3 nucleotides: TGCGCCAGCTCTCTAGCGGGGGGTAAAGAGACCCAGTACTTC.

The rearrangement uses TRBV7-9 and TRBJ2-1; the match to TRBD2 covers 9 bases. There are 15 residues in the CDR3. CDR1 is SEHNR, CDR2 FQNEAQ, per germline (reference sequence). Trimming cost V 4 bases and J 3 bases; bases outside gene matches: 4. The CDR3 nucleotides read TGTGCCAGCAGCTCACCAGCGGGAGGCTACAATGAGCAGTTCTTC. It encodes CASSSPAGGYNEQFF. Based on the CDR3 plus reference TRBV7-9 and TRBJ2-1, the full variable domain is DTGVSQNPRHKITKRGQNVTFRCDPISEHNRLYWYRQTLGQGPEFLTYFQNEAQLEKSRLLSDRFSAERPKGSFSTLEIQRTEQGDSAMYLCASSSPAGGYNEQFFGPGTRLTVL.

The rearrangement joins TRBV4-1 to TRBJ2-7; the match to TRBD2 covers 9 bases. The V gene's germline CDR1 is MGHRA and CDR2 YSYEKL. With 4 bases clipped from V and 2 bases from J, the junction kept 9 bases outside the gene matches. The length of the CDR3 is 16 residues. The CDR3 loop is CASSLSWVAGAYEQYF. Here the CDR3 DNA reads TGCGCCAGCAGCCTGTCGTGGGTAGCGGGAGCCTACGAGCAGTACTTC.

This chain links TRBV5-1 with TRBJ1-2, with 9 bases identical to TRBD1. Germline trimming cut 2 bases from V and 8 bases from J; bases unmatched to any gene: 4. Germline CDR1 and CDR2: SGHRS and YFSETQ. CDR3 length: 13 residues. CDR3 loop: CASSLGTGIGYTF. CDR3 in DNA: TGCGCCAGCAGCTTAGGGACAGGGATAGGCTACACCTTC.

The J gene is TRBJ1-2, the V gene TRBV5-6; D is undetermined. Germline V gene sequence: CDR1 SGHDT, CDR2 YYEEEE. The CDR3 covers 14 residues. Trimming removed 4 bases from V and 4 bases from J, with 14 bases in between. CDR3 sequence (DNA): TGTGCCAGCAGCCTACAGCTGTCGGTCTATGGCTACACCTTC. Encoded protein: CASSLQLSVYGYTF.

The V gene is TRBV5-1, the J gene TRBJ2-5; the match to TRBD2 covers 7 bases. The germline V gene encodes CDR1 SGHRS and CDR2 YFSETQ. Unmatched junction bases numbered 11, after V lost 2 bases and J lost 4 bases. The CDR3 has 16 residues. This chain's CDR3 is CASSFGGSYSLETQYF. CDR3 nucleotides: TGCGCCAGCAGCTTCGGCGGGAGTTATAGTTTAGAGACCCAGTACTTC. The full variable domain, rest sourced from reference TRBV5-1 and TRBJ2-5, is KAGVTQTPRYLIKTRGQQVTLSCSPISGHRSVSWYQQTPGQGLQFLFEYFSETQRNKGNFPGRFSGRQFSNSRSEMNVSTLELGDSALYLCASSFGGSYSLETQYFGPGTRLLVL.

The chain employs TRBV7-2 and TRBJ2-2, with D tentatively TRBD1 (6 bases). Trimming took off 6 bases at V and 0 bases at J, with 11 bases between the two ends. This CDR3 spans 15 amino acids. Germline-derived CDR1 and CDR2 are SGHTA and FQGNSA. The CDR3 sequence is CASSRQAANTGELFF. CDR3 in DNA: TGTGCCAGCAGTCGACAGGCCGCGAACACCGGGGAGCTGTTTTTT.

This rearrangement joins TRBV4-1 to TRBJ2-7; 7 bases agree with TRBD1. V lost 1 base to trimming and J lost 3 bases; unmatched junction nucleotides: 6. The germline CDR1 and CDR2 sequences are MGHRA and YSYEKL. This CDR3 is 15 amino acids long. The DNA for the CDR3 is TGCGCCAGCAGCCAAGTAGAAGGGGGCAACTACGAGCAGTACTTC. Translated: CASSQVEGGNYEQYF.

Note on this clone: Sequence at one end of the junction differs from germline and may be a read error. This chain uses TRBV6-1 with TRBJ2-2; tentatively, D is TRBD2 (5 bases). The CDR3 consists of 18 residues. Germline V gives CDR1 MNHNS, CDR2 SASEGT. CDR3 bases: TGTGCCAGCAGTGAAGGACGCGGGTACTCGTCGAAGACCGGGGAGCTGTTTTTT. This encodes CASSEGRGYSSKTGELFF.

This clone was picked up one time. The chain uses TRBV11-2 and TRBJ2-7; possible D gene TRBD1, 5 bases. Germline values: CDR1 SGHAT, CDR2 FQNNGV. The CDR3 extends over 13 amino acids. Trimming pared 1 base from V and 2 bases from J, leaving 6 bases between. CDR3 nucleotides: TGTGCCAGCAGCTTAGGGGGCCCCTACGAGCAGTACTTC. Translating it yields CASSLGGPYEQYF.